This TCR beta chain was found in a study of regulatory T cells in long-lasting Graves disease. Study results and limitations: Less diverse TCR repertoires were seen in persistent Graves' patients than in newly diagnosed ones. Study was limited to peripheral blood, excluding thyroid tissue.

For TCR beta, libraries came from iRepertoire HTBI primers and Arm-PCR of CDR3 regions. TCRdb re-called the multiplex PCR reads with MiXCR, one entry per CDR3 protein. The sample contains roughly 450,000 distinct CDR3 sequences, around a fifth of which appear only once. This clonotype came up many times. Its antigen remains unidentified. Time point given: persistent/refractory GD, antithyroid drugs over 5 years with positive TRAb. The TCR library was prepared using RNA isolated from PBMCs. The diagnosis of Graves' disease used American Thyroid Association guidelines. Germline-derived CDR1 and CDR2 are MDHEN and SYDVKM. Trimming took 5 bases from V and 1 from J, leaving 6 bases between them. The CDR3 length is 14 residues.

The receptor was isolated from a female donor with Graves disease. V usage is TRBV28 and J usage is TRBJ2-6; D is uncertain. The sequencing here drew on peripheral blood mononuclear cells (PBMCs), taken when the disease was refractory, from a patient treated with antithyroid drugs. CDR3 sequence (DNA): TGTGCCAGCAGTACCTTTTCTGGGGCCAACGTCCTGACTTTC. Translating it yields CASSTFSGANVLTF. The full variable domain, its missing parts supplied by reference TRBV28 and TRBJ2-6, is DVKVTQSSRYLVKRTGEKVFLECVQDMDHENMFWYRQDPGLGLRLIYFSYDVKMKEKGDIPEGYSVSREKKERFSLILESASTNQTSMYLCASSTFSGANVLTFGAGSRLTVL.